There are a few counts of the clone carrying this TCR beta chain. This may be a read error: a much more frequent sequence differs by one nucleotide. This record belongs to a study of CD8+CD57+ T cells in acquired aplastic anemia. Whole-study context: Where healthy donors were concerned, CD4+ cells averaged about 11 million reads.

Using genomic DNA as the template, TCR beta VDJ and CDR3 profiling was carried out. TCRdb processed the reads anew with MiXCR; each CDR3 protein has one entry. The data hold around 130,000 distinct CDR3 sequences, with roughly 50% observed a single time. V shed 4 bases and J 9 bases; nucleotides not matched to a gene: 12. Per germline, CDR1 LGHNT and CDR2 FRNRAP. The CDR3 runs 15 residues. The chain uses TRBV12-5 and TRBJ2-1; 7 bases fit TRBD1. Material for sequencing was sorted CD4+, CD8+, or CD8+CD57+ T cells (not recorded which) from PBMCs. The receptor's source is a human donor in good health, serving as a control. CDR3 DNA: TGTGCTAGTGGTTCGTGGGCAGGGGGTAAAGGTGAGCAGTTCTTC. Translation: CASGSWAGGKGEQFF.